The entry that follows covers one TCR beta chain sequence. Its target antigen remains unknown. Nothing much larger sits one base from this clone, and base qualities are not available. The trim is 0 bases for V and 1 base for J, with a gap of 6 bases between the germline ends. The germline V gene encodes CDR1 MGHRA and CDR2 YSYEKL. From cysteine to phenylalanine, the CDR3 is 14 amino acids long. Kept here is only the CDR3 DNA, which spans 42 bases and is read in frame from base 1. This entry belongs to a study of low-dose radiotherapy and immunotherapy resistance in tumors (dated by TCRdb to between 2022 and 2023). Regarding the research as a whole: In Cohort 1, each fraction delivered 0.5 Gy every 2 weeks, and the prescribed total PTV dose was 6.5 Gy. Starting on cycle 1 day 1, patients took 300 mg of aspirin by mouth once daily for four cycles. The translational analysis covered eight patients: three from the first dose cohort and the first five from the second dose cohort. Randomization of trial participants into treatment groups was not performed. For Cohort 2, the dose was 1 Gy per fraction given every two weeks, adding up to 13 Gy in total across 26 weeks. Cyclophosphamide 200 mg/m2 was administered intravenously every two weeks, one day before each radiation and immunotherapy administration. Nivolumab and ipilimumab were both given intravenously, with nivolumab at a 240 mg flat dose every two weeks and ipilimumab at 1 mg/kg every six weeks.

The sequencer listed for this sample is Illumina HiSeq 2500. Superscript III and a set of TRAV- and TRBV-specific primers were used to synthesize first-strand cDNA, so that both TCRalpha and TCRbeta chains were covered. TCRs were amplified with Phusion for 15 to 20 PCR cycles, with a constant-region primer paired with the adapter attached to the V primers. The MessageAmp II aRNA Amplification Kit was used to amplify the isolated mRNA, with in vitro transcription run for 16 hours at 37 degrees C. The Dynabeads mRNA DIRECT Purification Kit was used to isolate mRNA for TCR sequencing. A second roughly 27-cycle Phusion PCR added indexed Illumina adapters, and products were purified with AMPure XP beads. The study's processing was this. Using custom Perl scripts, TCR sequences that encoded the same protein were pooled, out-of-frame sequences were dropped, and the abundance of each clonotype was calculated. Any TCR sequence supported by only a single read was excluded from analysis. Shannon entropy, Gini index, clonality, richness, and the frequency of TCRs shared between repertoires were included as repertoire metrics. In TCRdb, the public reads were trimmed at Q25 with fastp and aligned with MiXCR, with productive beta chains retained. Identical CDR3 proteins give one entry, which carries the most common genes and DNA. The V and J calls shown here were made by TCRdb, not taken from the authors' results. This sample lists 60,000 to 90,000 distinct CDR3 sequences; roughly 30% were detected once. The biggest ten clones account for over 8.5% of the sample.

Reading the label with the study, this specimen's time point is: before trial treatment. The donors took part in RACIN, a single-arm, phase I, dose-escalation trial that combined nivolumab, ipilimumab, aspirin, low-dose cyclophosphamide and low-dose radiotherapy. Patients were eligible if they had advanced solid tumors that were TIL-negative. The TCR originated in a female donor with ovarian cancer. Rearrangement joined TRBV4-1 to TRBJ1-1; the D gene cannot be named for sure. This sample comprised PBMCs, obtained before treatment. In nucleotides, the sequence is TGCGCCAGCAGCCAAGAAGGTGGGAACACTGAAGCTTTCTTT. The resulting protein is CASSQEGGNTEAFF.